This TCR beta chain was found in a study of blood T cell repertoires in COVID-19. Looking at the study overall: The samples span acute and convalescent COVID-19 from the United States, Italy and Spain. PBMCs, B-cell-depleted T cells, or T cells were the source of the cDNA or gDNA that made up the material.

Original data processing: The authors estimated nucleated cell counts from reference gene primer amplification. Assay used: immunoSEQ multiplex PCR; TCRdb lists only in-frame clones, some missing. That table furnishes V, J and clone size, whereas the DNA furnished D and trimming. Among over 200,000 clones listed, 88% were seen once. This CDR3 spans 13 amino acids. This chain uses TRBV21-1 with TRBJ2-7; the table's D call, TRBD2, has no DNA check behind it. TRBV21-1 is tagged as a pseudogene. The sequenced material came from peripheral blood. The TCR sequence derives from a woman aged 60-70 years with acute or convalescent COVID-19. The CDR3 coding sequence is TGTGCCAGCAGCGAGCGGGGTCCCTACGAGCAGTACTTC. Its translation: CASSERGPYEQYF.